Below, one TCR beta chain is given with its context. TCRdb recomputed calls from the 5' RACE reads with MiXCR, one row per CDR3 protein. Of some 210,000 distinct CDR3 sequences listed, 8% to 11% are singletons. The sample originates from a study of T-cell memory formation after mild COVID-19. The specimen was PBMCs or a T cell subset sorted from them (not recorded which). This receptor was taken from a man in his late teens or twenties who had mild COVID-19 (a few samples of this study predate the infection). Cell type and time point are not known.

The CDR3 here is CASSLLRAGGTGELFF. CDR3 sequence (DNA): TGCGCCAGCAGCTTACTGCGAGCGGGGGGCACCGGGGAGCTGTTTTTT. The genes are TRBV5-1 and TRBJ2-2; 9 bases align to TRBD2. J gave up 4 bases and V 2 bases, and 6 bases lay outside the gene matches. Germline CDR1 SGHRS, CDR2 YFSETQ. This CDR3 contains 16 residues.